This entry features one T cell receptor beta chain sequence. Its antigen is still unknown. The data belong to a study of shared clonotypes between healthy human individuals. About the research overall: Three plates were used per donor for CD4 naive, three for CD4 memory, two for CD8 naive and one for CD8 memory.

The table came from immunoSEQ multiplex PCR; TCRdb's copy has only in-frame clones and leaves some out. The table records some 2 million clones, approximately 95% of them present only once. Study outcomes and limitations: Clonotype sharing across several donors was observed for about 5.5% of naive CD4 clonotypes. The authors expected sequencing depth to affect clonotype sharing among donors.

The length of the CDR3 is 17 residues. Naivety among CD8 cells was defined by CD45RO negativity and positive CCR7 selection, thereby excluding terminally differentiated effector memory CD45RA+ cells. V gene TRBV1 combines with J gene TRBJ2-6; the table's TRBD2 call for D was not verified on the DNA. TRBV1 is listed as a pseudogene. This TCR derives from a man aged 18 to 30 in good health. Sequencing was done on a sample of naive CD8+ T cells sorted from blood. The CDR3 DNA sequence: TGCACCAGCAGCCAAGATCGGTCATACTCTGGGGCCAACGTCCTGACTTTC. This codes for CTSSQDRSYSGANVLTF.